The 9 T cell receptor beta chains given below trace back to one sample, sequenced in a study of cytomegalovirus exposure and HLA in healthy donors. Data came from immunoSEQ multiplex PCR; TCRdb stores just in-frame clones and leaves some out. The sample includes 100,000 to 150,000 clones, 90% to 97% of them seen just once. The sequenced sample consisted of PBMCs. Source of these receptors: a man aged 18 to 29 in good health and CMV-seronegative.

This clone was seen only once. V and J are TRBV28 and TRBJ1-2; the match to TRBD1 covers 8 bases. CDR1 is MDHEN, CDR2 SYDVKM, per germline. V trimming: 10 bases; J trimming: 8 bases; junction bases outside the gene matches: 24. The CDR3 runs 17 residues. CDR3 coding DNA: TGTGCCACCATCCCTTACCCTCTACTACAGGGGGGCGCCGGCTACACCTTC. Residues: CATIPYPLLQGGAGYTF.

The chain is built from TRBV6-5 and TRBJ1-1, with D hard to call. V dropped 2 bases and J dropped 4 bases, with 14 bases sitting between them. In germline, CDR1 is MNHEY, CDR2 SVGAGI. This CDR3 comprises 15 residues. CDR3 sequence: CASSYRPDGSTEAFF. The CDR3 nucleotides read TGTGCCAGCAGTTACAGACCCGATGGGAGCACTGAAGCTTTCTTT.

V gene TRBV4-1 combines with J gene TRBJ1-1, with 7 bases lining up with TRBD1. V lost 4 bases, J lost 1 base, and 6 bases stayed unmatched. Germline CDR1 reads MGHRA; CDR2 reads YSYEKL. There are 15 residues in the CDR3. This CDR3 is CASSPFGTENTEAFF. The CDR3 DNA reads TGCGCCAGCAGCCCTTTCGGGACAGAGAACACTGAAGCTTTCTTT.

The chain joins TRBV25-1 to TRBJ1-1; 9 bases map to TRBD1. The CDR3 spans 14 residues. V lost 1 base, J lost 9 bases, and 6 bases stayed unmatched. CDR1 and CDR2 from the germline V gene are MGHDK and SYGVNS. For the CDR3, the DNA is TGTGCCAGCAGTGAATCCGGACAGGGGACCAAAGCTTTCTTT. Translating gives CASSESGQGTKAFF.

The chain recombines TRBV28 with TRBJ1-5, with TRBD1 as a possible D gene (5 bases). CDR3 length: 15 amino acids. Trimming removed 1 base from V and 4 bases from J, with 11 bases in between. Germline CDR1 reads MDHEN; CDR2 reads SYDVKM. DNA for the CDR3: TGTGCCAGCAGTTTATACGAGACAGCGAATCAGCCCCAGCATTTT. Amino acids: CASSLYETANQPQHF.

The V gene is TRBV30, the J gene TRBJ2-3; 10 bases match TRBD2. Germline V gene data show CDR1 as GTSNPN and CDR2 as SVGIG (reference sequence). The CDR3 contains 16 residues. J was trimmed by 2 bases and V by 1 base; bases with no gene match: 6. CDR3 residues: CAWSAGLAEITDTQYF. As DNA, the CDR3 is TGTGCCTGGAGTGCTGGACTAGCGGAGATCACAGATACGCAGTATTTT.

The sample holds one count of this clone. This rearrangement joins TRBV10-3 to TRBJ1-2; D ambiguous. The CDR3 spans 17 residues. The germline V and J ends were trimmed by 0 bases and 4 bases, with 18 bases remaining between them. Germline V CDR1 and CDR2: ENHRY, SYGVKD. The CDR3 region is CAISESAGRQEGYGYTF. The CDR3, as DNA: TGTGCCATCAGTGAGTCTGCCGGCCGGCAGGAGGGCTATGGCTACACCTTC.

This sequence joins TRBV28 and TRBJ1-5, with D perhaps matching TRBD1 (6 bases). V gave up 4 bases and J gave up 7 bases, with 14 bases separating them. The germline V gene encodes CDR1 MDHEN and CDR2 SYDVKM. The CDR3 runs to 14 residues. CDR3: CASSSTGSPQPQHF. Written as DNA, the CDR3 is TGTGCCAGCAGTTCAACAGGGTCCCCCCAGCCCCAGCATTTT. Full variable domain (remainder filled in from reference TRBV28 and TRBJ1-5): DVKVTQSSRYLVKRTGEKVFLECVQDMDHENMFWYRQDPGLGLRLIYFSYDVKMKEKGDIPEGYSVSREKKERFSLILESASTNQTSMYLCASSSTGSPQPQHFGDGTRLSIL.

The chain joins TRBV25-1 to TRBJ2-2; a possible D gene is TRBD1 (5 bases). Germline V gene sequence: CDR1 MGHDK, CDR2 SYGVNS. This CDR3 is 15 amino acids long. V gave up 11 bases and J gave up 1 base, with 17 bases separating them. The CDR3 DNA follows: TGTGCCGGACCCCTTAAAGGGGAGAACACCGGGGAGCTGTTTTTT. It is translated as CAGPLKGENTGELFF.